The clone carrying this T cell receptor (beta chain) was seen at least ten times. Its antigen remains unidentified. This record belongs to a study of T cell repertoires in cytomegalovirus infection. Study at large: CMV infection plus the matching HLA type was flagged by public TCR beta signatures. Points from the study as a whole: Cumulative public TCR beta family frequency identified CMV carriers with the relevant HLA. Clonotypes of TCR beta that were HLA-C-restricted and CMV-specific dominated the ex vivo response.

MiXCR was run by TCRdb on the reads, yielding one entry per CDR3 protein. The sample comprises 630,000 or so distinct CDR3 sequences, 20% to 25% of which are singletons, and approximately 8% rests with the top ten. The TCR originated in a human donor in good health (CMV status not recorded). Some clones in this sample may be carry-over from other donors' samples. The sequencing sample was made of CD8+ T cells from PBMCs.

The DNA for the CDR3 is TGTGCCAGTAGTACCCCACACAATGAGCAGTTCTTC. It specifies CASSTPHNEQFF. The chain has TRBV19 and TRBJ2-1; D is ambiguous. The germline V gene has CDR1 LNHDA and CDR2 SQIVND (reference sequence). The CDR3 has 12 amino acids. The V gene lost 4 bases and the J gene lost 5 bases, with 6 bases spanning the gap.